This TCR beta chain was captured in a study of blood T cell repertoires in COVID-19. Study-wide context: From T cells, B-cell-depleted T cells, or PBMCs came the material, which was cDNA or gDNA.

V was pared by 10 bases and J by 7 bases, with 6 bases of the junction left unmatched. Per the germline V gene, CDR1 is LNHDA and CDR2 is SQIVND (reference sequence). This CDR3 region has 12 residues. Profiling relied on immunoSEQ multiplex PCR, and the TCRdb table lists in-frame clones only, not all of them. Among over 200,000 clones listed, about 85% were seen once. The sequence was obtained from a man in his sixties who had recovered from COVID-19. This chain joins TRBV19 and TRBJ1-2; 10 bases are a match to TRBD1. Sequenced: peripheral blood. The CDR3 DNA sequence: TGTGCCACCCGGACAGGGGGTGGTGGCTACACCTTC. Protein: CATRTGGGGYTF.